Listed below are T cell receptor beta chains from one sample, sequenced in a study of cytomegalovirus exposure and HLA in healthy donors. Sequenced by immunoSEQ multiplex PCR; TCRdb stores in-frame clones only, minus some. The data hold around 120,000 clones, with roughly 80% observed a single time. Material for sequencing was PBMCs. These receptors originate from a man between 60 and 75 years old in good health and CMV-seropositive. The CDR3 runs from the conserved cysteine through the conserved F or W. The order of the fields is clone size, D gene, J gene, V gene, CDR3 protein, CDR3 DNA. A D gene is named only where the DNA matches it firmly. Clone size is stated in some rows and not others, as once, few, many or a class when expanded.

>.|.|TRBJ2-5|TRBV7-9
CASSHGRVSQETQYF
TGTGCCAGCAGTCACGGTCGGGTGAGCCAAGAGACCCAGTACTTC
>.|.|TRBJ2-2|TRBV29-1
CAAGWGTGELFF
TGCGCGGCGGGGTGGGGGACCGGGGAGCTGTTTTTT
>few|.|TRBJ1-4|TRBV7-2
CASSRTYTTNEKLFF
TGTGCCAGCTCTAGAACTTATACAACTAATGAAAAACTGTTTTTT
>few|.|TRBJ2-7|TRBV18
CASSLAVGEQYF
TGTGCCAGCTCACTAGCGGTAGGTGAGCAGTACTTC
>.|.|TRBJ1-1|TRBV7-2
CASSGDRQNTEAFF
TGTGCCAGCAGCGGAGACAGACAGAACACTGAAGCTTTCTTT
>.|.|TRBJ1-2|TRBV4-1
CASSLIGQGVDYGYTF
TGCGCCAGCAGCCTAATTGGGCAGGGCGTAGACTATGGCTACACCTTC
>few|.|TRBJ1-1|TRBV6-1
CASSDPDSLNTEAFF
TGTGCCAGCAGTGATCCGGACAGCTTGAACACTGAAGCTTTCTTT
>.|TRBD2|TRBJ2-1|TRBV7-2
CASSYFLAGGRNEQFF
TGTGCCAGCAGCTACTTCCTAGCGGGGGGTAGGAATGAGCAGTTCTTC
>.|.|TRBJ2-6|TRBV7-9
CASSPSRGGAPGANVLTF
TGTGCCAGCAGCCCTAGTAGGGGAGGAGCCCCTGGGGCCAACGTCCTGACTTTC
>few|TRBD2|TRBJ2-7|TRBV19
CASSRRGLAGGEQYF
TGTGCCAGTAGCCGGCGGGGACTAGCGGGAGGGGAGCAGTACTTC
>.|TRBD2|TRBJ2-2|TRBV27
CASSLKAGGPAGELFF
TGTGCCAGCAGTTTAAAAGCGGGGGGGCCCGCGGGGGAGCTGTTTTTT
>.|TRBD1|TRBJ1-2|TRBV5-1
CASSLGQGANYGYTF
TGCGCCAGCAGCTTGGGACAGGGGGCTAATTATGGCTACACCTTC
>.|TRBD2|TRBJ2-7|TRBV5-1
CASSLLAGGYYEQYF
TGCGCCAGCAGCTTGCTAGCGGGGGGATACTACGAGCAGTACTTC
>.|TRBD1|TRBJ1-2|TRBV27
CASSLFRDRGDLFGYTF
TGTGCCAGCAGTTTGTTCCGGGACAGGGGGGATCTTTTTGGCTACACCTTC
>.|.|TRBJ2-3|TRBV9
CASSVVGRTDTQYF
TGTGCCAGCAGCGTAGTGGGCCGGACAGATACGCAGTATTTT
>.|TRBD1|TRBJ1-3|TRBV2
CASSIGTEGNTIYF
TGTGCCAGCAGTATCGGGACAGAAGGAAACACCATATATTTT
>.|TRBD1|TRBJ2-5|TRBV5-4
CASRTGDRGRQETQYF
TGTGCCAGCAGAACCGGCGACAGGGGTAGGCAAGAGACCCAGTACTTC
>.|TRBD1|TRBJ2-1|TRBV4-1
CASSQDRFLGQNYNEQFF
TGCGCCAGCAGCCAAGATAGATTCCTGGGACAGAACTACAATGAGCAGTTCTTC